The 29 T cell receptor beta chains given below trace back to one sample, sequenced in a study of blood T cell repertoires in COVID-19. Here immunoSEQ multiplex PCR was the method, and the copy in TCRdb shows in-frame clones only, minus some. Among a few hundred thousand clones listed, around 89% were seen once. Sequenced input: peripheral blood. These receptors all stem from a woman in her forties with acute or convalescent COVID-19.

The rearrangement links TRBV24-1 to TRBJ1-5; D unclear. The CDR3 covers 13 residues. Trimming took off 5 bases at V and 0 bases at J, with 4 bases between the two ends. From germline, CDR1 is KGHDR and CDR2 SFDVKD. The chain's CDR3 is CATSVNSNQPQHF. The CDR3 bases are TGTGCCACCAGTGTTAATAGCAATCAGCCCCAGCATTTT.

The chain joins TRBV5-1 to TRBJ2-1; 10 nucleotides agree with TRBD2. The V gene's germline CDR1 is SGHRS and CDR2 YFSETQ. The ends lost 0 bases at V and 9 bases at J; junction bases unmatched: 15. The length of the CDR3 is 18 residues. Here the CDR3 reads CASSLVTMSGGASGEQFF. The CDR3 nucleotides read TGCGCCAGCAGCTTGGTCACCATGAGCGGGGGGGCCTCGGGTGAGCAGTTCTTC.

The genes are TRBV19 and TRBJ1-6, with 7 bases identical to TRBD1. The V gene's germline CDR1 is LNHDA and CDR2 SQIVND (reference sequence). The CDR3 spans 14 residues. The V gene end was trimmed by 4 bases and the J gene end by 10 bases; junction bases not matched to a gene: 7. CDR3 DNA sequence: TGTGCCAGTAGTAGGGACAGACTTCGGTCACCCCTCCACTTT. Translating gives CASSRDRLRSPLHF.

The V and J genes are TRBV29-1 and TRBJ1-4, with D hard to call. The CDR3 covers 14 residues. The germline V and J ends were trimmed by 0 bases and 4 bases, with 9 bases remaining between them. CDR1 and CDR2 from the germline V gene are SQVTM and ANQGSEA. Written as DNA, the CDR3 is TGCAGCGTTGAAGATCACGGGTTTAATGAAAAACTGTTTTTT. Amino acid sequence: CSVEDHGFNEKLFF. Drawing the rest from reference TRBV29-1 and TRBJ1-4, the complete variable domain is SAVISQKPSRDICQRGTSLTIQCQVDSQVTMMFWYRQQPGQSLTLIATANQGSEATYESGFVIDKFPISRPNLTFSTLTVSNMSPEDSSIYLCSVEDHGFNEKLFFGSGTQLSVL.

This sequence joins TRBV10-1 and TRBJ1-6; the D gene is possibly TRBD1 (6 bases). The CDR3 length is 18 residues. V was cut by 1 base and J by 8 bases, with 21 bases left in between. CDR1 is WNHNN, CDR2 SYGVQD, per germline (reference sequence). CDR3 nucleotides: TGCGCCAGCAGTGAGTACAGGGAGGGAGGGCCCCTCGATTCACCCCTCCACTTT. Amino acids: CASSEYREGGPLDSPLHF.

This clone was counted a few times. This sequence joins TRBV15 and TRBJ1-1, with D uncertain. V was clipped by 3 bases and J by 0 bases, with 11 bases between them. In germline, CDR1 is LNHNV, CDR2 YYDKDF (reference sequence). This CDR3 has 15 amino acids. The chain's CDR3 is CATSRGDRLNTEAFF. As DNA, the CDR3 is TGTGCCACCAGCAGGGGAGACCGATTGAACACTGAAGCTTTCTTT.

The V call is TRBV19, the J call TRBJ1-4; 8 bases fit TRBD1. J lost 7 bases, V lost 5 bases, and 12 bases had no gene match. The V gene's germline CDR1 is LNHDA and CDR2 SQIVND (reference sequence). The CDR3 totals 16 residues. The CDR3 region is CASSRTFGTGREKLFF. CDR3 nucleotide sequence: TGTGCCAGTAGTCGGACTTTCGGGACAGGACGTGAAAAACTGTTTTTT.

V usage is TRBV5-4 and J usage is TRBJ1-3, with 8 bases identical to TRBD1. Germline V CDR1 and CDR2: SGHNT, YYREEE (reference sequence). The CDR3 runs to 14 residues. V lost 7 bases and J lost 2; bases outside the gene matches: 5. The CDR3 protein is CASSLDRAGNTIYF. The DNA for the CDR3 is TGTGCCAGCTCCCTGGACAGGGCTGGAAACACCATATATTTT.

V usage is TRBV10-3 and J usage is TRBJ1-5; possible D gene TRBD1, 5 bases. V was clipped by 5 bases and J by 0 bases, with 8 bases between them. The germline V gene has CDR1 ENHRY and CDR2 SYGVKD. The CDR3 runs to 14 residues. Here the CDR3 DNA reads TGTGCCATCAGTCGACAGTTTAGCAATCAGCCCCAGCATTTT. Translated: CAISRQFSNQPQHF.

The genes are TRBV11-3 and TRBJ2-5; 15 bases line up with TRBD2. Germline V gives CDR1 SGHNT, CDR2 YENEEA. The CDR3 sequence is 17 residues long. V gave up 5 bases and J gave up 3 bases; unmatched junction bases: 7. CDR3: CASSLGLAGGREETQYF. The CDR3 coding sequence is TGTGCCAGCAGCCTGGGACTAGCGGGGGGCAGGGAAGAGACCCAGTACTTC.

V usage is TRBV29-1 and J usage is TRBJ1-1; D unresolved. V shed 6 bases and J shed 11 bases, with 16 bases lying between them. The CDR3 is made up of 11 amino acids. The germline gives CDR1 SQVTM, CDR2 ANQGSEA. DNA of the CDR3: TGCAGCGTGCCCGGAGAGGTCGACGCTTTCTTT. Residues: CSVPGEVDAFF.

The V gene is TRBV24-1, the J gene TRBJ2-2, with 10 bases lining up with TRBD2. Germline assignment: CDR1 KGHDR and CDR2 SFDVKD. After removal of 1 base from V and 2 bases from J, the junction contained 6 bases not matched to a gene. This CDR3 comprises 18 residues. The CDR3 DNA is TGTGCCACCAGTGATTTAGGGCTAGCGGGGGCCAACACCGGGGAGCTGTTTTTT. It is translated as CATSDLGLAGANTGELFF.

The chain joins TRBV10-1 to TRBJ1-1; D might be TRBD1 (5 bases). Trimming took 2 bases from V and 1 from J, leaving 14 bases between them. The CDR3 is 16 residues long. CDR1 WNHNN and CDR2 SYGVQD come from the germline V gene (reference sequence). The CDR3 region is CASSEGQGKRNTEAFF. CDR3 DNA sequence: TGCGCCAGCAGTGAGGGGCAGGGAAAACGGAACACTGAAGCTTTCTTT.

The chain combines TRBV19 with TRBJ1-4; 7 nucleotides align to TRBD1. Looked up from germline, CDR1 is LNHDA and CDR2 is SQIVND (reference sequence). The ends lost 7 bases at V and 8 bases at J; junction bases unmatched: 13. The CDR3 consists of 15 residues. CDR3 sequence (DNA): TGTGCCAGTAATGGGGCCTACAGGGGTAGGGAAAAACTGTTTTTT. Translated: CASNGAYRGREKLFF.

This rearrangement joins TRBV2 to TRBJ2-1; TRBD1 matches 9 bases. With 4 bases clipped from V and 5 bases from J, the junction kept 6 bases outside the gene matches. The germline V gene encodes CDR1 SNHLY and CDR2 FYNNEI. There are 15 residues in the CDR3. CDR3 sequence: CASSGGGQGNNEQFF. CDR3 DNA sequence: TGTGCCAGCAGTGGGGGCGGACAGGGGAACAATGAGCAGTTCTTC.

This sequence joins TRBV10-3 and TRBJ1-1; perhaps TRBD1 as D (6 bases). Germline CDR1 and CDR2: ENHRY and SYGVKD. This CDR3 has 13 amino acids. Trimming took 6 bases from V and 1 from J, leaving 9 bases between them. CDR3 protein: CAISPGQNTEAFF. Here the CDR3 DNA reads TGTGCCATCAGCCCGGGACAGAACACTGAAGCTTTCTTT.

The chain combines TRBV3-1 (or the pseudogene TRBV3-2) with TRBJ1-3; unclear D gene. Germline values: CDR1 LGHDT, CDR2 YNNKEL (reference sequence). There are 15 residues in the CDR3. Trimming left V 1 base short and J 4 bases short, with 11 bases between. CDR3 coding DNA: TGTGCCAGCAGCCAAGGGCCGGCGGGGGGAAACACCATATATTTT. Translation gives CASSQGPAGGNTIYF.

The rearrangement uses TRBV7-2 and TRBJ2-1; 7 bases map to TRBD1. V gave up 3 bases and J gave up 8 bases; unmatched junction bases: 7. In germline, CDR1 is SGHTA, CDR2 FQGNSA. The CDR3 runs 14 residues. The CDR3 sequence is CASSFWTGFDEQFF. The CDR3 DNA sequence: TGTGCCAGCAGCTTTTGGACAGGCTTCGATGAGCAGTTCTTC.

The V and J genes are TRBV5-4 and TRBJ1-2, with D unresolved. The V and J ends lost 1 base and 2 bases respectively, with 6 bases between them. The CDR3 spans 13 residues. Germline CDR1 SGHNT, CDR2 YYREEE (reference sequence). DNA for the CDR3: TGTGCCAGCAGCTTGAAACAGAACTATGGCTACACCTTC. This gives the protein CASSLKQNYGYTF.

This sequence joins TRBV27 and TRBJ2-1; the match to TRBD1 covers 7 bases. The CDR3 extends over 12 amino acids. Looked up from germline, CDR1 is MNHEY and CDR2 is SMNVEV (reference sequence). V trimming: 8 bases; J trimming: 6 bases; junction bases outside the gene matches: 4. The CDR3 reads CASGDSPNEQFF. As DNA, the CDR3 is TGTGCCAGCGGGGACAGCCCCAATGAGCAGTTCTTC.

The V call is TRBV5-1, the J call TRBJ2-4, with D tentatively TRBD2 (5 bases). Between the trimmed V and J ends, which lost 4 bases and 0 bases, there was a span of 8 bases. In germline, CDR1 is SGHRS, CDR2 YFSETQ. There are 14 residues in the CDR3. CDR3 DNA: TGCGCCAGCAGCCCGGGGATAGCCAAAAACATTCAGTACTTC. Translated: CASSPGIAKNIQYF.

The rearrangement uses TRBV5-1 and TRBJ2-5, with 10 bases identical to TRBD2. The CDR3 loop spans 15 amino acids. The ends lost 1 base at V and 5 bases at J; junction bases unmatched: 5. Germline CDR1 reads SGHRS; CDR2 reads YFSETQ. This CDR3 reads CASSLWLAGVETQYF. The CDR3 bases are TGCGCCAGCAGCTTGTGGCTAGCGGGGGTGGAGACCCAGTACTTC.

The chain carries TRBV1 and TRBJ1-5; the D segment call TRBD1 is taken from the table without a DNA check. TRBV1 is a recognized pseudogene. The length of the CDR3 is 20 residues. The CDR3 loop is CTSSQDLRQGIGFSNQPQHF. The CDR3 DNA is TGCACCAGCAGCCAAGATTTGAGACAGGGGATCGGATTTAGCAATCAGCCCCAGCATTTT.

V is TRBV6-6 and J is TRBJ2-1, with D perhaps matching TRBD1 (5 bases). In germline, CDR1 is MNHNY, CDR2 SVGAGI (reference sequence). This CDR3 contains 14 residues. The V gene lost 5 bases and the J gene lost 6 bases, with 14 bases spanning the gap. CDR3 bases: TGTGCCAGCAGTCCAGGGTCGAGATCCAATGAGCAGTTCTTC. It codes for CASSPGSRSNEQFF.

As DNA, the CDR3 is TGTGCCAGCAGCCCGCACACAGACGTGAACACCGGGGAGCTGTTTTTT. Translated, it gives CASSPHTDVNTGELFF. This chain links TRBV7-9 with TRBJ2-2; no reliable D call. This CDR3 spans 16 amino acids. Germline CDR1 and CDR2: SEHNR and FQNEAQ (reference sequence). V was pared by 5 bases and J by 1 base, with 14 bases between.

The rearrangement uses TRBV5-1 and TRBJ2-2, with a possible D match to TRBD2 (6 bases). CDR1 and CDR2 from the germline V gene are SGHRS and YFSETQ. V gave up 2 bases and J gave up 3 bases, with 11 bases separating them. CDR3 size: 15 residues. The CDR3 bases are TGCGCCAGCAGCTTTTCGGGGGATTACACCGGGGAGCTGTTTTTT. Translation gives CASSFSGDYTGELFF.

The V and J genes are TRBV6-5 and TRBJ1-5; D gene uncertain. Germline values: CDR1 MNHEY, CDR2 SVGAGI. Trimming stripped 8 bases from V and 6 bases from J, with 17 bases between. This CDR3 region has 14 residues. The CDR3 DNA reads TGTGCCAGCCTGTCCGCCCGAGGAGGTCAGCCCCAGCATTTT. Encoded protein: CASLSARGGQPQHF.

This chain joins TRBV19 and TRBJ1-4; D is ambiguous. The V and J ends lost 7 bases and 0 bases respectively, with 15 bases between them. CDR1 is LNHDA and CDR2 is SQIVND in the germline V gene (reference sequence). This CDR3 has 16 amino acids. Here the CDR3 reads CASTPRPWATNEKLFF. The CDR3 bases are TGTGCCAGTACCCCCAGGCCGTGGGCAACTAATGAAAAACTGTTTTTT.

The V gene is TRBV2, the J gene TRBJ1-6; TRBD1 aligns across 7 bases. The CDR3 has 13 amino acids. Germline V CDR1 and CDR2: SNHLY, FYNNEI. With V trimmed by 8 bases and J by 6 bases, 4 bases remained unmatched. CDR3 sequence (DNA): TGTGCCAGCGGAGACAGGGTTAATTCACCCCTCCACTTT. Translating it yields CASGDRVNSPLHF.